This T cell receptor (beta chain) is from a study of cytomegalovirus exposure and HLA in healthy donors. Study results and limitations: By HLA locus, TCR association rates varied in a later analysis, with DRB1 showing the most and HLA-C the fewest. Later findings reportedly placed an Asian-associated ancestry cluster below the approximately 650-donor mean for N-insertions. Most likely, a cluster of highly shared sequence variants arose as a sequencing artifact.

V lost 4 bases and J lost 2; bases outside the gene matches: 10. The CDR3 is made up of 19 amino acids. The germline CDR1 and CDR2 sequences are SGHKS and YYEKEE (reference sequence). As regards this clone: Its antigen remains unknown.

PCR used 60 Vbeta primers and 13 Jbeta primers. Data came from immunoSEQ multiplex PCR; TCRdb stores just in-frame clones and leaves some out. The sample has hundreds of thousands of clones, roughly 70% seen once. The V and J genes are TRBV5-5 and TRBJ2-1; 15 nucleotides agree with TRBD2. The clonotype was recovered from a man aged 35-49 years in good health and CMV-seropositive. Sequencing input: PBMCs. In nucleotides, the CDR3 is TGTGCCAGCAGCCCTGCTAGGACTAGCGGGGGGGGTCCCTACAATGAGCAGTTCTTC. Its translation: CASSPARTSGGGPYNEQFF. The complete variable domain, with remaining parts taken from reference TRBV5-5 and TRBJ2-1, reads DAGVTQSPTHLIKTRGQQVTLRCSPISGHKSVSWYQQVLGQGPQFIFQYYEKEERGRGNFPDRFSARQFPNYSSELNVNALLLGDSALYLCASSPARTSGGGPYNEQFFGPGTRLTVL.